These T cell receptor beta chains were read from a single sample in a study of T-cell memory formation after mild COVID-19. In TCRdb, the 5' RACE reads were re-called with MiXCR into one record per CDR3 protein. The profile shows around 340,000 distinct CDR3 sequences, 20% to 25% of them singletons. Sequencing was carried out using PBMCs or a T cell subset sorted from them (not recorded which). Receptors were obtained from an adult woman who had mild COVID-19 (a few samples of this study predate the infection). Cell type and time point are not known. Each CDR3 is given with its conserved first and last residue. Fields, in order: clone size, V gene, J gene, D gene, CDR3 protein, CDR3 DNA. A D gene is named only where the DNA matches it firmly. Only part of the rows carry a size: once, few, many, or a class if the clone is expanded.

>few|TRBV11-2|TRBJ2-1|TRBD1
CASSSNRGTNIRQFF
TGTGCCAGCAGCTCTAACAGGGGGACCAACATTCGGCAGTTCTTC
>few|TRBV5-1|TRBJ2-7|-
CASSFAAGLVPSNEQYF
TGCGCCAGCAGCTTCGCAGCAGGCTTGGTACCTTCTAACGAGCAGTACTTC
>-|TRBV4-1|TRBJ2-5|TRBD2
CASSFRLAGDQETQYF
TGCGCCAGCAGCTTTAGACTAGCGGGAGACCAAGAGACCCAGTACTTC
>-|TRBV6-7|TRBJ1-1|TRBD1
CASRDRGHTEAFF
TGTGCCAGCAGGGACAGGGGGCACACTGAAGCTTTCTTT
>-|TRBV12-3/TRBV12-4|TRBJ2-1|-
CASSLSHMGYNEQFF
TGTGCCAGCAGTCTTTCTCATATGGGCTACAATGAGCAGTTCTTC
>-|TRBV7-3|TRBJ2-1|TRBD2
CASSTSGGLYNEQFF
TGTGCCAGCAGCACGAGCGGGGGACTTTACAATGAGCAGTTCTTC
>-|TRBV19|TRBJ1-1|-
CASSFLPDRNTEAFF
TGTGCCAGTAGTTTTTTGCCAGACAGGAACACTGAAGCTTTCTTT
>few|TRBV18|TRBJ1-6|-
CASSPDASNSPLHF
TGTGCCAGCTCACCAGATGCTAGTAATTCACCCCTCCACTTT
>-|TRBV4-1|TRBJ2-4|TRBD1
CASSHPGQGEIKNIQYF
TGCGCCAGCAGCCACCCGGGACAGGGAGAGATCAAAAACATTCAGTACTTC
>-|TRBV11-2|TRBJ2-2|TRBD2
CASSLGQPGLAGGIWELFF
TGTGCCAGCAGCTTAGGACAGCCCGGACTAGCGGGAGGTATCTGGGAGCTGTTTTTT
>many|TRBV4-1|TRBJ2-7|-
CASSQDDRYEQYF
TGCGCCAGCAGCCAAGATGATCGATACGAGCAGTACTTC
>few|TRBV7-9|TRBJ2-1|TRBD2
CASSLGLAGHNEQFF
TGTGCCAGCAGTTTAGGACTAGCGGGCCACAATGAGCAGTTCTTC
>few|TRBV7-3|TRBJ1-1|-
CASSLIGEGTEAFF
TGTGCCAGCAGCTTAATAGGGGAAGGCACTGAAGCTTTCTTT
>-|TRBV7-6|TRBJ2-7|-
CASSLGREYEQYF
TGTGCCAGCAGCTTAGGGAGAGAGTACGAGCAGTACTTC
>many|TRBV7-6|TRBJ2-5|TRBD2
CASSHGLAEETQYF
TGTGCCAGCAGCCACGGACTAGCGGAAGAGACCCAGTACTTC
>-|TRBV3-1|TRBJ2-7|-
CASSPIGPSYEQYF
TGTGCCAGCAGCCCTATAGGACCCTCCTACGAGCAGTACTTC
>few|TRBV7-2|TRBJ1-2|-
CASSLERGNYGYTF
TGTGCCAGCAGCTTAGAGAGGGGGAACTATGGCTACACCTTC
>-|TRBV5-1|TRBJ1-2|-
CASSLGPGGGYTF
TGCGCCAGCAGCTTGGGCCCGGGTGGTGGCTACACCTTC
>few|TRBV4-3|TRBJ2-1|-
CASSTRTVVEGEQFF
TGCGCCAGCAGCACCCGGACTGTAGTTGAGGGTGAGCAGTTCTTC
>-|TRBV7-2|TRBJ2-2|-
CASSSTPGRTGELFF
TGTGCCAGCAGCTCAACCCCGGGCCGAACCGGGGAGCTGTTTTTT
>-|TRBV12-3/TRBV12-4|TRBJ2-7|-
CASSPLGAGGSYEQYF
TGTGCCAGCAGCCCACTTGGGGCAGGGGGGAGCTACGAGCAGTACTTC
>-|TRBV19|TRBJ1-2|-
CASSPHEYGYTF
TGTGCCAGTAGCCCCCATGAATATGGCTACACCTTC
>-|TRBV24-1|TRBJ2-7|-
CATGGSEQYF
TGTGCCACCGGGGGGAGTGAGCAGTACTTC